These 25 T cell receptor beta chains came from one sample sequenced in a study of T cells in Graves' hyperthyroidism and ophthalmopathy. Regions amplified from RNA transcripts were the TCR beta CDR3 regions. The HTBI primer set was used in a first-round RT-PCR of the TCR CDR3. TCRdb re-derived calls from the multiplex PCR reads in MiXCR, one entry per CDR3 protein. This table holds 500,000 to 550,000 distinct CDR3 sequences, about 20% found once. Specimen: blood. These receptors all stem from a man between 35 and 55 years old with Graves' ophthalmopathy.

The V and J genes are TRBV19 and TRBJ2-3; tentatively, D is TRBD1 (6 bases). Germline V lookup: CDR1 LNHDA, CDR2 SQIVND (reference sequence). The CDR3 is made up of 14 amino acids. Trimming took off 11 bases at V and 2 bases at J, with 17 bases between the two ends. CDR3 DNA: TGTGCCTCCAGCTCAGGGGACGACACAGATACGCAGTATTTT. It specifies CASSSGDDTDTQYF. Variable domain in full (rest from reference TRBV19 and TRBJ2-3): DGGITQSPKYLFRKEGQNVTLSCEQNLNHDAMYWYRQDPGQGLRLIYYSQIVNDFQKGDIAEGYSVSREKKESFPLTVTSAQKNPTAFYLCASSSGDDTDTQYFGPGTRLTVL.

The chain recombines TRBV7-9 with TRBJ2-1, with 7 bases that match TRBD1. This CDR3 comprises 16 residues. Per the germline V gene, CDR1 is SEHNR and CDR2 is FQNEAQ (reference sequence). V gave up 1 base and J gave up 8 bases; unmatched junction bases: 11. As DNA, the CDR3 is TGTGCCAGCAGCTTAGTCAGGACAGGACATGGGGATGAGCAGTTCTTC. Translating it yields CASSLVRTGHGDEQFF.

The CDR3 DNA follows: TGTGCCTCACACCAGGGGCAGCGGGAGACCCAGTACTTC. This translates into CASHQGQRETQYF. The V gene is TRBV10-3, the J gene TRBJ2-5, with D possibly matching TRBD1 (6 bases). The germline V gene encodes CDR1 ENHRY and CDR2 SYGVKD. The germline V and J ends were trimmed by 11 bases and 5 bases, with 18 bases remaining between them. There are 13 residues in the CDR3.

The chain carries TRBV29-1 and TRBJ2-1; D not resolved. The CDR3 runs 13 residues. Trimming left V 3 bases short and J 4 bases short, with 10 bases between. Germline CDR1 is SQVTM and CDR2 is ANQGSEA. The CDR3 spells CSVDDPRYNEQFF. DNA for the CDR3: TGCAGCGTTGATGACCCTAGATACAATGAGCAGTTCTTC.

The rearrangement joins TRBV5-1 to TRBJ2-7; 7 bases fit TRBD2. The CDR3 is 15 amino acids. V was clipped by 0 bases and J by 4 bases; unmatched bases: 7. Germline V lookup: CDR1 SGHRS, CDR2 YFSETQ. CDR3 protein: CASSLAASGDYEQYF. The CDR3 DNA sequence: TGCGCCAGCAGCTTGGCCGCTAGCGGCGATTACGAGCAGTACTTC. The whole variable domain, filled in from reference TRBV5-1 and TRBJ2-7, reads KAGVTQTPRYLIKTRGQQVTLSCSPISGHRSVSWYQQTPGQGLQFLFEYFSETQRNKGNFPGRFSGRQFSNSRSEMNVSTLELGDSALYLCASSLAASGDYEQYFGPGTRLTVT.

This clonotype was recorded at least ten times. V and J are TRBV20-1 and TRBJ1-5, with D perhaps TRBD1 (5 bases). There are 13 residues in the CDR3. Trimming stripped 3 bases from V and 4 bases from J, with 10 bases between. Germline CDR1 and CDR2: DFQATT and SNEGSKA (reference sequence). As DNA, the CDR3 is TGCAGTGCTAGTCGGGACCAAAATCAGCCCCAGCATTTT. Amino acids: CSASRDQNQPQHF.

This clonotype was picked up many times. V gene TRBV4-1 combines with J gene TRBJ2-7, with D possibly matching TRBD2 (6 bases). Germline CDR1 is MGHRA and CDR2 is YSYEKL. This CDR3 has 16 residues. The V and J ends lost 1 base and 6 bases respectively, with 19 bases between them. CDR3 in amino acids: CASSQALGGADPEQYF. As DNA, the CDR3 is TGCGCCAGCAGCCAAGCCCTCGGGGGAGCCGACCCCGAGCAGTACTTC.

The V gene is TRBV20-1, the J gene TRBJ2-3; 11 nucleotides agree with TRBD2. Germline values: CDR1 DFQATT, CDR2 SNEGSKA (reference sequence). Trimming at V came to 3 bases and at J to 5 bases, leaving 10 bases not matched to a gene. The CDR3 sequence is 16 residues long. Here the CDR3 reads CSASAPLAGARDTQYF. The CDR3 region has the DNA TGCAGTGCTAGCGCACCACTAGCGGGGGCGCGAGATACGCAGTATTTT.

At least ten counts were recorded for this clonotype. The chain combines TRBV11-1 with TRBJ2-2; 12 bases match TRBD1. This CDR3 contains 16 residues. Germline V gene data show CDR1 as SGHAT and CDR2 as FQDESV (reference sequence). J lost 6 bases, V lost 5 bases, and 7 bases had no gene match. CDR3 nucleotides: TGTGCCAGCAGCAAGGGACAGGGGGCATTCGCCGGGGAGCTGTTTTTT. This codes for CASSKGQGAFAGELFF.

This clonotype was observed a handful of times. The chain links TRBV20-1 to TRBJ1-5, with 10 bases lining up with TRBD1. V trimming: 6 bases; J trimming: 10 bases; junction bases outside the gene matches: 12. The V gene's germline CDR1 is DFQATT and CDR2 SNEGSKA (reference sequence). The CDR3 length is 14 residues. The CDR3 nucleotides read TGCAGTGCCCTGGACAGGGGGGAGGGGAAACCCCAGCATTTT. Amino acids: CSALDRGEGKPQHF.

There are many counts of this clonotype. The rearrangement links TRBV6-2 or TRBV6-3 to TRBJ1-2, with D maybe TRBD1 (6 bases). Deletions cut 3 bases from V and 5 bases from J, with 13 bases between. The CDR3 has 14 residues. Germline V gives CDR1 MNHEY, CDR2 SVGEGT. CDR3 loop: CASSYQQGTYGYTF. The DNA for the CDR3 is TGTGCCAGCAGTTATCAGCAGGGGACTTATGGCTACACCTTC.

The chain joins TRBV12-5 to TRBJ1-6, with D possibly TRBD1 on 5 matching bases. Trimming stripped 1 base from V and 7 bases from J, with 8 bases between. Germline-derived CDR1 and CDR2 are LGHNT and FRNRAP. CDR3 length: 14 residues. CDR3 sequence reads: CASGLGQPNSPLHF. The CDR3 DNA is TGTGCTAGTGGTTTGGGACAGCCAAATTCACCCCTCCACTTT.

CDR3 in amino acids: CASSLDPQGNTEAFF. The CDR3, as DNA: TGTGCCAGCAGCTTAGATCCTCAAGGGAACACTGAAGCTTTCTTT. The chain links TRBV11-2 to TRBJ1-1; no clear D gene. The CDR3 has 15 amino acids. Trimming took 0 bases from V and 1 from J, leaving 9 bases between them. Germline V CDR1 and CDR2: SGHAT, FQNNGV.

The chain combines TRBV30 with TRBJ2-2; 10 bases agree with TRBD2. This CDR3 has 15 residues. Per germline, CDR1 GTSNPN and CDR2 SVGIG (reference sequence). After removal of 3 bases from V and 7 bases from J, the junction contained 8 bases not matched to a gene. The CDR3 DNA sequence: TGTGCCTGGAGGCAAGCGGGGGGGCCGCACGGGGAGCTGTTTTTT. Encoded protein: CAWRQAGGPHGELFF.

This clonotype was counted many times. The J gene is TRBJ2-7, the V gene TRBV7-8; D remains ambiguous. There are 15 residues in the CDR3. V was cut by 0 bases and J by 5 bases, with 14 bases left in between. From germline, CDR1 is SGHVS and CDR2 FQNEAQ. CDR3 protein: CASSLARSLVHEQYF. CDR3 in DNA: TGTGCCAGCAGCTTAGCGCGGTCCCTCGTCCACGAGCAGTACTTC.

This clonotype has at least ten counts. The gene calls are TRBV7-2 and TRBJ2-4; no definite D call. The germline V gene has CDR1 SGHTA and CDR2 FQGNSA. This CDR3 has 17 residues. Trimming cost V 5 bases and J 1 base, with 18 bases left between them. CDR3 bases: TGTGCCAGCAGCCCGGCGGCGGTGGGAATGGCCAAAAACATTCAGTACTTC. It yields the protein CASSPAAVGMAKNIQYF.

The chain couples TRBV7-9 to TRBJ1-2; perhaps TRBD1 as D (6 bases). The germline V gene has CDR1 SEHNR and CDR2 FQNEAQ (reference sequence). Deletions cut 4 bases from V and 2 bases from J, with 20 bases between. The CDR3 totals 17 residues. As DNA, the CDR3 is TGTGCCAGCAGCTCCGCTCTGACAGGATTGGCGAACTATGGCTACACCTTC. Translated: CASSSALTGLANYGYTF. Supplemented by reference TRBV7-9 and TRBJ1-2, the full variable domain reads DTGVSQNPRHKITKRGQNVTFRCDPISEHNRLYWYRQTLGQGPEFLTYFQNEAQLEKSRLLSDRFSAERPKGSFSTLEIQRTEQGDSAMYLCASSSALTGLANYGYTFGSGTRLTVV.

The rearrangement links TRBV6-4 to TRBJ1-5; no reliable D call. The CDR3 covers 16 residues. The germline V gene encodes CDR1 MRHNA and CDR2 SNTAGT. Trimming took 4 bases from V and 0 from J, leaving 13 bases between them. The CDR3 protein is CASSVWAVNSNQPQHF. The DNA of the CDR3 is TGTGCCAGCAGTGTCTGGGCAGTAAATAGCAATCAGCCCCAGCATTTT.

This clonotype came up many times. The J gene is TRBJ2-1, the V gene TRBV11-1, with D unresolved. The V end was cut by 3 bases, the J end by 6 bases, with 15 bases between. The CDR3 is 15 residues long. CDR1 is SGHAT and CDR2 is FQDESV in the germline V gene (reference sequence). The CDR3 is CASSFRVLDSNEQFF. The DNA for the CDR3 is TGTGCCAGCAGCTTCCGGGTCCTTGATTCCAATGAGCAGTTCTTC.

This clonotype was observed once. The CDR3 DNA is TGTGCCAGCAGGGTCGATGTCTGGGGGGCCGGGGAGCTGTTTTTT. Translated: CASRVDVWGAGELFF. The chain combines TRBV12-3 or TRBV12-4 with TRBJ2-2; TRBD2 is a possible D gene (6 bases). With 6 bases removed from V and 6 bases from J, the gap between germline ends came to 17 bases. This CDR3 spans 15 amino acids.

CDR3 protein: CASSLGPLQGESYEQYF. CDR3 coding DNA: TGTGCCAGCAGCTTAGGCCCTCTCCAGGGGGAATCCTACGAGCAGTACTTC. The chain employs TRBV13 and TRBJ2-7; 7 bases fit TRBD1. The V gene end was trimmed by 0 bases and the J gene end by 1 base; junction bases not matched to a gene: 9. The CDR3 has 17 residues. The V gene's germline CDR1 is PRHDT and CDR2 FYEKMQ (reference sequence).

The chain has TRBV27 and TRBJ1-5; 7 bases align to TRBD1. Trimming took 5 bases from V and 0 from J; bases not matched to a gene: 4. CDR1 MNHEY and CDR2 SMNVEV come from the germline V gene (reference sequence). The CDR3 length is 15 residues. The CDR3 region is CASSVTGISNQPQHF. CDR3 DNA sequence: TGTGCCAGCAGTGTGACAGGGATTAGCAATCAGCCCCAGCATTTT.

This clonotype was detected ten times or more. The CDR3 region has the DNA TGTGCCAGCAGTTCCGGTGGAGGGAGCACAGATACGCAGTATTTT. This translates into CASSSGGGSTDTQYF. The chain links TRBV12-3 or TRBV12-4 to TRBJ2-3, with TRBD2 as a possible D gene (6 bases). The CDR3 runs to 15 residues. V was cut by 4 bases and J by 0 bases, with 11 bases left in between.

In its sample, this clonotype was seen many times. The CDR3 DNA reads TGTGCCAGCAGTTTAGGGCAGGAGGTTGGAAAACTGTTTTTT. Translated, it gives CASSLGQEVGKLFF. The rearrangement joins TRBV28 to TRBJ1-4; D is unclear. The CDR3 length is 14 residues. The germline CDR1 and CDR2 sequences are MDHEN and SYDVKM. The ends were cut back, 2 bases at V and 10 bases at J, with 14 bases in the middle.

This clonotype appeared a few times. The rearrangement uses TRBV3-1 and TRBJ2-7, with TRBD2 matching 7 bases. The J segment lost 7 bases and the V segment lost 0 bases, leaving 24 bases of the junction unmatched. Germline values: CDR1 LGHDT, CDR2 YNNKEL (reference sequence). The CDR3 length is 20 residues. The CDR3 DNA reads TGTGCCAGCAGCCAAGATCGATCGACTAGCCCACCAGTCGGGCCTCGGGAGCAGTACTTC. This translates into CASSQDRSTSPPVGPREQYF.